This entry is about one T cell receptor beta chain. The target antigen is unknown. The germline V and J ends were trimmed by 2 bases and 8 bases, with 12 bases remaining between them. Germline loops: CDR1 SNHLY, CDR2 FYNNEI. This CDR3 spans 13 amino acids. The table came from immunoSEQ multiplex PCR; TCRdb's copy has only in-frame clones and leaves some out. The data hold about 110,000 clones, with about 92% observed a single time. The entry originates in a study of T cell responses to AZD1222 COVID-19 vaccine. Findings of the study overall: It should be noted that donors were predominantly white British and more often female, and clonal diversity was possibly underestimated. Sampling that yielded the repertoires occurred only after the peak T cell response. Spike as a whole was targeted by vaccine-associated CD4 TCRs, dominant at 160-218 and 743-854.

V usage is TRBV2 and J usage is TRBJ1-2; D is uncertain. The source was peripheral blood, collected on day 0 of MenACWY control vaccination. The sequence derives from an adult in good health. CDR3 coding DNA: TGTGCCAGCAGTGAAAGCGGGTTGGGAGGCTACACCTTC. This codes for CASSESGLGGYTF. The whole variable domain, filled in from reference TRBV2 and TRBJ1-2, reads EPEVTQTPSHQVTQMGQEVILRCVPISNHLYFYWYRQILGQKVEFLVSFYNNEISEKSEIFDDQFSVERPDGSNFTLKIRSTKLEDSAMYFCASSESGLGGYTFGSGTRLTVV.